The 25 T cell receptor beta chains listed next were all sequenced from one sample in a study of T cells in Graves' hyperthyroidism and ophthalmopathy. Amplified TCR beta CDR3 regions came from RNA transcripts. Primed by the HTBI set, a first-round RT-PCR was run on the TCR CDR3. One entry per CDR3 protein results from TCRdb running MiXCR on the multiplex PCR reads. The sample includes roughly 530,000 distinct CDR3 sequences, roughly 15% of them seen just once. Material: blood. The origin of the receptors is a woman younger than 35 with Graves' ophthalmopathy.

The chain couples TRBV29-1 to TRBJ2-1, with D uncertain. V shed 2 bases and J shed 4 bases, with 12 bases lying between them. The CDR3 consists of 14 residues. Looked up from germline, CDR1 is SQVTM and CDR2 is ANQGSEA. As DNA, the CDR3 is TGCAGCGTTGAACTCAGAGAAAGATACAATGAGCAGTTCTTC. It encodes CSVELRERYNEQFF.

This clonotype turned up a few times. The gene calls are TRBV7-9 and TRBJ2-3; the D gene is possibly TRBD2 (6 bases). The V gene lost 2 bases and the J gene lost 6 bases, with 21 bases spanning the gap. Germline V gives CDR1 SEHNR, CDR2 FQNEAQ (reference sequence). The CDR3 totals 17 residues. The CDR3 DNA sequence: TGTGCCAGCAGCTTATCGAGTGTGGGTGTTGGAGGGGATACGCAGTATTTT. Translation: CASSLSSVGVGGDTQYF.

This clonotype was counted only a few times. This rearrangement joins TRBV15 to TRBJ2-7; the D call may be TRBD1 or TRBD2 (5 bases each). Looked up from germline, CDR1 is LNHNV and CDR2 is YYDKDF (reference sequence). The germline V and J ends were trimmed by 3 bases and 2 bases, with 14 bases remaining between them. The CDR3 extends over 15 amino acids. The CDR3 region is CATSSSRDGPYEQYF. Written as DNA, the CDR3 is TGTGCCACCAGCAGCTCCCGGGACGGACCCTACGAGCAGTACTTC.

The CDR3 DNA follows: TGTGCCAGCAGCTTCGGGGGTGGACTAGCGGGAGAACAAGAGACCCAGTACTTC. Amino acids: CASSFGGGLAGEQETQYF. The V and J genes are TRBV7-2 and TRBJ2-5, with 13 bases identical to TRBD2. Germline assignment: CDR1 SGHTA and CDR2 FQGNSA. The CDR3 covers 18 residues. The V and J ends lost 3 bases and 2 bases, in that order; junction bases with no gene match: 9.

Here the CDR3 reads CAISASPSGSGDNEQFF. The CDR3, as DNA: TGTGCCATCAGTGCTTCCCCTAGCGGGAGCGGCGACAATGAGCAGTTCTTC. The chain carries TRBV10-3 and TRBJ2-1; TRBD2 matches at 10 bases. This CDR3 is 17 amino acids long. CDR1 is ENHRY, CDR2 SYGVKD, per germline. Trimming took 4 bases from V and 5 from J; bases not matched to a gene: 11.

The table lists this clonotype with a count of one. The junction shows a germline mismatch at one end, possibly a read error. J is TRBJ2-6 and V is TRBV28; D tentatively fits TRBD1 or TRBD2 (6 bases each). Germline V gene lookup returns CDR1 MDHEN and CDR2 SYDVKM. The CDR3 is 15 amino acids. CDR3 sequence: CGSASGASGANVLTF. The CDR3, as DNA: TGTGGCAGCGCGTCGGGGGCCTCTGGGGCCAACGTCCTGACTTTC.

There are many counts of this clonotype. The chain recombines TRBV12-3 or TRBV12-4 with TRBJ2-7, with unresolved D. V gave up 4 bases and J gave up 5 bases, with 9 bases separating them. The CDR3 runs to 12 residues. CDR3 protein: CASSSLGNEQYF. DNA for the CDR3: TGTGCCAGCAGTTCCCTTGGAAACGAGCAGTACTTC.

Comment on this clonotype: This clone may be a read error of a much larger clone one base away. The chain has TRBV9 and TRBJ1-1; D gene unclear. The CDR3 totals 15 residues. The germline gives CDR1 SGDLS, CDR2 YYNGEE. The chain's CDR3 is CANSVEMGSGTEAFF. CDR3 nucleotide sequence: TGTGCCAACAGCGTAGAGATGGGATCCGGCACTGAAGCTTTCTTT.

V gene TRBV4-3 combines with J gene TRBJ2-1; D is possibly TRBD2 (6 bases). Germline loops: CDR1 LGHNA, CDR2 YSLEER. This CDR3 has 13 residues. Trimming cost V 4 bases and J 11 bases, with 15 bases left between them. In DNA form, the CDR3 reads TGCGCCAGCAGCCGATCGAGGGAGGCTCAGCAGTTCTTC. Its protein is CASSRSREAQQFF.

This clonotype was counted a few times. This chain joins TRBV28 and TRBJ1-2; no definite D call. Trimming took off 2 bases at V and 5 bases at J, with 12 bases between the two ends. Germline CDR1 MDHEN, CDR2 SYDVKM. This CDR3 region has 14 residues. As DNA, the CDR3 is TGTGCCAGCAGTTTAAGAAGAGTAAATTATGGCTACACCTTC. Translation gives CASSLRRVNYGYTF.

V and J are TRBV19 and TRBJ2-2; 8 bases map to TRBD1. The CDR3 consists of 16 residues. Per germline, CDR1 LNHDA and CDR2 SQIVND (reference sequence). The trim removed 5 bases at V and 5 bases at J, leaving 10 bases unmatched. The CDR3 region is CASSLVQGEGTGELFF. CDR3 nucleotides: TGTGCCAGTAGTTTGGTACAGGGGGAAGGGACCGGGGAGCTGTTTTTT.

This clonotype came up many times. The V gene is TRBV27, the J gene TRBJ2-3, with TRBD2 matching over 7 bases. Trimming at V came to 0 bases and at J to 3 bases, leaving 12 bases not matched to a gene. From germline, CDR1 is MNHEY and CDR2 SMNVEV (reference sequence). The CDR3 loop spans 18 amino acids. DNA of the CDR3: TGTGCCAGCAGTTTATCTTCGGGGGAGGGTTTAGCGACAGATACGCAGTATTTT. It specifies CASSLSSGEGLATDTQYF.

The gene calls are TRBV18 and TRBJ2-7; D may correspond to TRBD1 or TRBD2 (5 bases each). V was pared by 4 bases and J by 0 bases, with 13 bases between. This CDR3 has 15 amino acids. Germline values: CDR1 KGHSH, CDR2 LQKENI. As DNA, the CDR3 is TGTGCCAGCTCACTGGGGGTCCTTCCCTCCTACGAGCAGTACTTC. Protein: CASSLGVLPSYEQYF. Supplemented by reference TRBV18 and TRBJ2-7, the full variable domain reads NAGVMQNPRHLVRRRGQEARLRCSPMKGHSHVYWYRQLPEEGLKFMVYLQKENIIDESGMPKERFSAEFPKEGPSILRIQQVVRGDSAAYFCASSLGVLPSYEQYFGPGTRLTVT.

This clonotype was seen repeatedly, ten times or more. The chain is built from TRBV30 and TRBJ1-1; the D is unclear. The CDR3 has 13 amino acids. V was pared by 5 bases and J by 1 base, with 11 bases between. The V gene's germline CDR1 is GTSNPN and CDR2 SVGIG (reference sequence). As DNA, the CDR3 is TGTGCCTGGGGGAGCTGGTCGAACACTGAAGCTTTCTTT. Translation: CAWGSWSNTEAFF.

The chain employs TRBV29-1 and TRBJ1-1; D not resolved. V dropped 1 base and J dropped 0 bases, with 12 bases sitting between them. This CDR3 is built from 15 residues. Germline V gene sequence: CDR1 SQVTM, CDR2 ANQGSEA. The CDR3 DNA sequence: TGCAGCGTTGAAGGTAAGGGTGGCATGAACACTGAAGCTTTCTTT. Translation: CSVEGKGGMNTEAFF. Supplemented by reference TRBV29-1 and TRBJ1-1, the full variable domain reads SAVISQKPSRDICQRGTSLTIQCQVDSQVTMMFWYRQQPGQSLTLIATANQGSEATYESGFVIDKFPISRPNLTFSTLTVSNMSPEDSSIYLCSVEGKGGMNTEAFFGQGTRLTVV.

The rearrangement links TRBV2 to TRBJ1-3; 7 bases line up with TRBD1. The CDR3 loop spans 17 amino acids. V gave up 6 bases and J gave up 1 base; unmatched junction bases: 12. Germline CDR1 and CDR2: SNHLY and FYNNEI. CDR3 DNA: TGTGCCAGCAGCCCATTAGTAGCAGGGGGTTCTGGAAACACCATATATTTT. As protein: CASSPLVAGGSGNTIYF.

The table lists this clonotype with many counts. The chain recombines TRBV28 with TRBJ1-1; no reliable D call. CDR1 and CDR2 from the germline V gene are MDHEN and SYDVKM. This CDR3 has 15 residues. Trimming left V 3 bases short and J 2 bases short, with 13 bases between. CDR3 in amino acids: CASSFSRNLNTEAFF. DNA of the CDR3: TGTGCCAGCAGTTTTAGTCGTAATCTCAACACTGAAGCTTTCTTT. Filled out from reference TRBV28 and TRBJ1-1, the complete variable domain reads DVKVTQSSRYLVKRTGEKVFLECVQDMDHENMFWYRQDPGLGLRLIYFSYDVKMKEKGDIPEGYSVSREKKERFSLILESASTNQTSMYLCASSFSRNLNTEAFFGQGTRLTVV.

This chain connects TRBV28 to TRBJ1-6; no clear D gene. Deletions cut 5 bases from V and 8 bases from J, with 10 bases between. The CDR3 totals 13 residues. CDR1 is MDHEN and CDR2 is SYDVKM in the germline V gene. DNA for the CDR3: TGTGCCAGCAGTGCACTTGTCGATTCACCCCTCCACTTT. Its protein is CASSALVDSPLHF.

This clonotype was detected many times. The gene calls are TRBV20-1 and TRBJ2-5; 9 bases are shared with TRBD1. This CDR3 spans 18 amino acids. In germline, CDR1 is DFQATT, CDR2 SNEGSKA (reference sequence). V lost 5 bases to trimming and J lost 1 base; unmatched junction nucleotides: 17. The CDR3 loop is CSASWSGTYRGPQETQYF. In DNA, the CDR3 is TGCAGTGCTTCTTGGTCAGGGACGTACAGGGGGCCCCAAGAGACCCAGTACTTC.

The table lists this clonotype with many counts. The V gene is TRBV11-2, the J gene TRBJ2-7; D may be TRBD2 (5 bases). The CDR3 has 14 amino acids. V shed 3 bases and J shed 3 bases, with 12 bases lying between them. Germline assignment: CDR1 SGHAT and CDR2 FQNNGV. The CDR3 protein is CASSFTGELYEQYF. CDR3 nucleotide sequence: TGTGCCAGCAGCTTTACCGGGGAACTCTACGAGCAGTACTTC. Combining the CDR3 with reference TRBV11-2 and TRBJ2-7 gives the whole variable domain EAGVAQSPRYKIIEKRQSVAFWCNPISGHATLYWYQQILGQGPKLLIQFQNNGVVDDSQLPKDRFSAERLKGVDSTLKIQPAKLEDSAVYLCASSFTGELYEQYFGPGTRLTVT.

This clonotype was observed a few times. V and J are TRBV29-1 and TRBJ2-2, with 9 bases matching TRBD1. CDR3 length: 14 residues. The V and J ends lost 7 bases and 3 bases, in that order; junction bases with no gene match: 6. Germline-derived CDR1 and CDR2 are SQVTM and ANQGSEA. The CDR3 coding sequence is TGCAGCGCAGCCCGGGACAGGGACACCGGGGAGCTGTTTTTT. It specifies CSAARDRDTGELFF.

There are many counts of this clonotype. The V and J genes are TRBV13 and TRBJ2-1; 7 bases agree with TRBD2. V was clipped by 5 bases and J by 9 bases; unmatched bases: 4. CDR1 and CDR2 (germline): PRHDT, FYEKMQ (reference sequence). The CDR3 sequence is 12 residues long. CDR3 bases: TGTGCCAGCAGCAAAGAGCGGGGTGAGCAGTTCTTC. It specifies CASSKERGEQFF.

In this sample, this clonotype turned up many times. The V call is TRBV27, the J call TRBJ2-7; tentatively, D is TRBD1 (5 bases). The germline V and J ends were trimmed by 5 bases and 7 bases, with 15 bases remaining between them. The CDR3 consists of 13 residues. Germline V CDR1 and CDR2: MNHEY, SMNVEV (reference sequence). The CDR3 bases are TGTGCCAGCAGTCCTACAGGTACTTGGGAGCAGTACTTC. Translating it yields CASSPTGTWEQYF.

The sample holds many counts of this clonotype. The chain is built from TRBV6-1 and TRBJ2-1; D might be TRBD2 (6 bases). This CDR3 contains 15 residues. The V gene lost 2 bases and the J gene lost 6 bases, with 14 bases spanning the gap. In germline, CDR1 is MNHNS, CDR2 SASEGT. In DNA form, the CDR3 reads TGTGCCAGCAGTGAAACAGCGGGCCAACCCAATGAGCAGTTCTTC. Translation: CASSETAGQPNEQFF.

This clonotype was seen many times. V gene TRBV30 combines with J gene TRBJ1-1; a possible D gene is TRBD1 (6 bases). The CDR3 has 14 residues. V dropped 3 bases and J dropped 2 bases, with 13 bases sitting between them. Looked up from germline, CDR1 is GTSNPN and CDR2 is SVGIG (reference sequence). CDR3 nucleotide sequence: TGTGCCTGGAGCCCAGGGGCAGGAAACACTGAAGCTTTCTTT. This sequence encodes CAWSPGAGNTEAFF.